The 2 T cell receptor beta chains reported below all come from one sample, sequenced in a study of T cell changes during pregnancy in multiple sclerosis (dated by TCRdb to the late 2010s). Libraries came from the immunoSEQ multiplex PCR assay. In its TCRdb copy, this immuneACCESS table keeps in-frame sequences only and misses some clones. Where compared with another copy, unresolved V genes explain less than half of these, and the others have no known cause. This sample gives about 84,000 clones in total; 94% of them show up just once. Over 2% of the sample is held by the ten biggest clonotypes. The sequences come from peripheral blood, collected in the third trimester of pregnancy. These receptor sequences come from a female donor with multiple sclerosis, enrolled in a pregnancy study.

This sequence joins TRBV5-1 and TRBJ1-5; a weak D match, TRBD1 (5 bases). CDR3 length: 11 amino acids. V gave up 4 bases and J gave up 14 bases, with 13 bases separating them. In germline, CDR1 is SGHRS, CDR2 YFSETQ. The CDR3 reads CASSPRGEEHF. In nucleotides, the CDR3 is TGCGCCAGCAGCCCCCGGGGGGAGGAGCATTTT.

J is TRBJ2-7 and V is TRBV5-1, with TRBD2 matching 11 bases. Germline CDR1 is SGHRS and CDR2 is YFSETQ. CDR3 length: 16 residues. The ends lost 4 bases at V and 3 bases at J; junction bases unmatched: 9. As DNA, the CDR3 is TGCGCCAGCAGCCCAGGGACTAGCGGTCGTCTCTACGAGCAGTACTTC. Translated: CASSPGTSGRLYEQYF. Full variable domain (missing parts from reference TRBV5-1 and TRBJ2-7): KAGVTQTPRYLIKTRGQQVTLSCSPISGHRSVSWYQQTPGQGLQFLFEYFSETQRNKGNFPGRFSGRQFSNSRSEMNVSTLELGDSALYLCASSPGTSGRLYEQYFGPGTRLTVT.